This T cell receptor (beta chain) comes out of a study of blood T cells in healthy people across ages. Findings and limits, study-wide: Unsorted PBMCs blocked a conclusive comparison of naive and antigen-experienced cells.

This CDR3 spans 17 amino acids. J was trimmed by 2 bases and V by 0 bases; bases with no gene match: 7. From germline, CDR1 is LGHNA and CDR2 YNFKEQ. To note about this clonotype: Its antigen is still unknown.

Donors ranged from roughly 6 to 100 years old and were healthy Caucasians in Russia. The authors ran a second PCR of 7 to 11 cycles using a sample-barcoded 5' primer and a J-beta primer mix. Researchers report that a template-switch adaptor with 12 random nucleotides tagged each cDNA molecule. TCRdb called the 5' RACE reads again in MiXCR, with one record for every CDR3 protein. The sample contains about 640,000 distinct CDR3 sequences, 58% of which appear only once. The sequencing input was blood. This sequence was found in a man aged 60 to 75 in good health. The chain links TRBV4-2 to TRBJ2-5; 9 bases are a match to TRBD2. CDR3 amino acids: CASSQDPAGGFQETQYF. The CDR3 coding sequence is TGTGCCAGCAGCCAAGATCCAGCGGGGGGCTTTCAAGAGACCCAGTACTTC.